The present entry profiles one T cell receptor beta chain with its context. Germline-derived CDR1 and CDR2 are SGHTA and FQGNSA. V lost 5 bases, J lost 5 bases, and 1 base stayed unmatched. There are 12 residues in the CDR3. Measured with immunoSEQ multiplex PCR; TCRdb has only the in-frame clones, and not every one. The sample includes about 86,000 clones, roughly 87% of them seen just once. Autoimmune disease history or systemic immunosuppression led to patients being barred. Samples of blood were obtained at baseline, on cycle 4 day 1, and on cycle 7 day 1. These data come from a study of OX40 agonist ivuxolimab in advanced cancers. Study as a whole: Ivuxolimab, an antibody acting as an agonist of OX40 (CD134), was used to treat patients. While on treatment, patients had intravenous ivuxolimab at 0.01 to 10 mg/kg every 2 weeks.

The source is an adult with an advanced solid tumor such as melanoma, head and neck, liver or kidney cancer. The chain recombines TRBV7-2 with TRBJ2-5, with TRBD1 identical over 8 bases. Here the sequenced sample was CD4+ or CD8+ T cells sorted from blood, taken in a trial of the OX40 agonist ivuxolimab. CDR3 amino acids: CASSRQGETQYF. In DNA, the CDR3 is TGTGCCAGCAGCCGACAGGGGGAGACCCAGTACTTC.